In its sample, the clone carrying this T cell receptor beta chain was seen a few times. Staff drew approximately 9.7 milliliters of peripheral blood from each donor. The data were taken from a study of blood T cells in healthy people across ages. PCR was performed a second time for about 7 to 12 cycles using a sample-barcoded 5' primer and a J-beta primer mix. A 12-random-nucleotide template-switch adaptor tagged each cDNA molecule. TCRdb itself ran the 5' RACE reads through MiXCR, one entry per CDR3 protein. The sample contains 790,000 or so distinct CDR3 sequences, roughly three fifths of which appear only once. The CDR3 extends over 13 amino acids. Germline lookup yields CDR1 SGDLS and CDR2 YYNGEE. The germline V and J ends were trimmed by 0 bases and 5 bases, with 8 bases remaining between them.

This sequence joins TRBV9 and TRBJ2-5; the D gene is possibly TRBD1 (6 bases). Material for sequencing was blood. The sequence derives from a man aged 35-49 years in good health. The CDR3 loop reads CASSVGGRETQYF. CDR3 DNA sequence: TGTGCCAGCAGCGTAGGGGGGCGGGAGACCCAGTACTTC.